Listed here is a single TCR beta chain. The antigen remains unidentified. This CDR3 has 15 amino acids. Looked up from germline, CDR1 is SGHTA and CDR2 is FQGNSA. The V end was cut by 1 base, the J end by 1 base, with 10 bases between. The repertoire was sequenced with immunoSEQ multiplex PCR; TCRdb's copy has only in-frame clones and lacks some. The data show 120,000 or so clones, more than 80% seen once. The sample originates from a study of identifying expanded T cells in peripheral blood. Whole-study results and caveats: Variance in clone template counts between approximately two-week samples significantly increased with total template count across all healthy donors.

This sequence originates from a person aged 18 to 70 in good health. The gene calls are TRBV7-2 and TRBJ1-1, with D unclear. The sequencing input was blood. CDR3 sequence reads: CASSLGASWNTEAFF. The CDR3 nucleotides are TGTGCCAGCAGCTTAGGGGCGTCGTGGAACACTGAAGCTTTCTTT.